Listed below are T cell receptor beta chains from one sample, sequenced in a study of shared clonotypes between healthy human individuals. The protocol was immunoSEQ multiplex PCR, while the TCRdb copy is restricted to in-frame clones and leaves out a portion. The sample contains over 2 million clones, roughly 95% of which appear only once. The specimen sequenced was naive CD8+ T cells sorted from blood. Receptors were obtained from a man younger than 30 in good health. Both conserved end residues are part of each CDR3. The order of the fields is CDR3 length, clone size, J gene, V gene, D gene, CDR3 DNA, CDR3 protein. A D gene is named only where the DNA matches it firmly. Not all rows give a size; the values are once, few, many and, for expanded clones, a class.

15 | NA | TRBJ2-2 | TRBV2 | TRBD1 | TGTGCCAGCAGTGATGACAGGGTGAACACCGGGGAGCTGTTTTTT | CASSDDRVNTGELFF
18 | NA | TRBJ1-2 | TRBV29-1 | TRBD1 | TGCAGCGTTGAAGATAGGGAGACAGGGAAGTTTGGGGTCTATGGCTACACCTTC | CSVEDRETGKFGVYGYTF
15 | NA | TRBJ2-7 | TRBV4-3 | TRBD2 | TGCGCCAGCAGCCAAGCTATGGCGGGAGCGTACGAGCAGTACTTC | CASSQAMAGAYEQYF
16 | NA | TRBJ2-3 | TRBV7-3 | TRBD2 | TGTGCCAGCAGCTTAGGAGGGCTAGCGGAAACAGATACGCAGTATTTT | CASSLGGLAETDTQYF
14 | few | TRBJ1-1 | TRBV7-4 | NA | TGTGCCAGCAGCTTAGGTGAGTACGGAACTGAAGCTTTCTTT | CASSLGEYGTEAFF
14 | NA | TRBJ1-5 | TRBV7-2 | TRBD1 | TGTGCCAGCAGCGAAAGGGGGCTTCGGCAGCCCCAGCATTTT | CASSERGLRQPQHF
18 | NA | TRBJ2-3 | TRBV4-3 | TRBD2 | TGCGCCAGCAGCCAAGATCTAGTAGCATGGGAGGGATCAGATACGCAGTATTTT | CASSQDLVAWEGSDTQYF
11 | NA | TRBJ1-2 | TRBV15 | NA | TGTGCCACCAGCAGAGGTTCTGGCTACACCTTC | CATSRGSGYTF
12 | once | TRBJ1-1 | TRBV2 | NA | TGTGCCAGCCTCAGGGAGACCACTGAAGCTTTCTTT | CASLRETTEAFF
12 | NA | TRBJ2-7 | TRBV7-9 | NA | TGTGCCAGCGGCAGGGACTCCTACGAGCAGTACTTC | CASGRDSYEQYF
17 | NA | TRBJ2-2 | TRBV7-8 | TRBD2 | TGTGCCAGCAGCCCCTTAGCGGGAGGCGCGAACACCGGGGAGCTGTTTTTT | CASSPLAGGANTGELFF
16 | once | TRBJ2-2 | TRBV5-1 | NA | TGCGCCAGCAGCGTACTGGCTTTGGGGGATGGCGGGGAGCTGTTTTTT | CASSVLALGDGGELFF
17 | NA | TRBJ2-5 | TRBV28 | TRBD1 | TGTGCCAGCAGTTTAATCTCGACAGGGACGTACCAAGAGACCCAGTACTTC | CASSLISTGTYQETQYF
17 | NA | TRBJ2-7 | TRBV6-1 | NA | TGTGCCAGCAGTGAATGGGGGGCCTCATCTGTGGCATACGAGCAGTACTTC | CASSEWGASSVAYEQYF
15 | once | TRBJ1-2 | TRBV27 | NA | TGTGCCAGCAGTTTATCGAACGGGGGCGGGGAGGGCTACACCTTC | CASSLSNGGGEGYTF
16 | NA | TRBJ2-3 | TRBV5-1 | NA | TGCGCCAGCAGCCACAGGGGGGGCGCATATACAGATACGCAGTATTTT | CASSHRGGAYTDTQYF
14 | NA | TRBJ2-1 | TRBV7-9 | NA | TGTGCCAGCACCTCCGGGAGAGCCTACAATGAGCAGTTCTTC | CASTSGRAYNEQFF
16 | once | TRBJ2-5 | TRBV4-1 | NA | TGCGCCAGCAGCCAGACGGGTGGTAGATCGACGGAGACCCAGTACTTC | CASSQTGGRSTETQYF
14 | NA | TRBJ1-2 | TRBV6-1 | NA | TGTGCCAGCAGTGAGTCCTCCGGGATCTATGGCTACACCTTC | CASSESSGIYGYTF
14 | NA | TRBJ2-7 | TRBV4-1 | NA | TGCGCCAGCAGCCCGGATACAGGGACCTACGAGCAGTACTTC | CASSPDTGTYEQYF
12 | once | TRBJ2-3 | TRBV7-9 | NA | TGTGCCAGCAGCACAGACACAGATACGCAGTATTTT | CASSTDTDTQYF
14 | NA | TRBJ2-7 | TRBV2 | NA | TGTGCCAGCAGTGTAGGGGGGGCCGGCTACGAGCAGTACTTC | CASSVGGAGYEQYF
21 | once | TRBJ2-2 | TRBV4-3 | TRBD2 | TGCGCCAGCAGCCAAGTAGATAGCGGGAGGAACCACCATCCGAACACCGGGGAGCTGTTTTTT | CASSQVDSGRNHHPNTGELFF
18 | once | TRBJ1-3 | TRBV30 | NA | TGTGCCTGGAGTGTAGAATTAGGGCTACTTTACTCTGGAAACACCATATATTTT | CAWSVELGLLYSGNTIYF
15 | once | TRBJ2-7 | TRBV4-1 | NA | TGCGCCAGCAGCCAAGGACCACGGGTCTCCTACGAGCAGTACTTC | CASSQGPRVSYEQYF
12 | NA | TRBJ2-1 | TRBV29-1 | NA | TGCAGCGTTGACTCCTCTAGTCTAGTGCAGTTCTTC | CSVDSSSLVQFF